This T cell receptor beta chain appears in the sequencing data of a study of glioma-infiltrating T cells. Regarding the study as a whole: Non-neoplastic patients had below-expected tissue-blood divergence, while all gliomas exceeded expectation. Only very few CDR3 sequences appeared in both tissue and blood.

Germline V gives CDR1 MGHRA, CDR2 YSYEKL. The CDR3 runs 13 residues. V lost 4 bases and J lost 0, with 6 bases in between. Amplification of TCR alpha and beta CDR3 regions from RNA used iRepertoire nested multiplex PCR. Tissue mRNA or PBMC total RNA, about 95-450 ng, went into one-step reverse transcription and amplification. Using its own MiXCR run on the multiplex PCR reads, TCRdb lists one record per CDR3 protein. This repertoire shows about 3,900 distinct CDR3 sequences, about a third found once; its top ten account for 26%. This clonotype was counted at least ten times. Its cognate antigen is unknown.

The chain combines TRBV4-1 with TRBJ1-1, with D uncertain. The sequenced sample was glioma tissue, nonneoplastic brain tissue, or PBMCs (not recorded which). The sequence was collected from a human donor with low-grade glioma or glioblastoma, undergoing nonglioma brain surgery, or in good health (not recorded which). This CDR3 is CASSRGLNTEAFF. The CDR3 DNA reads as TGCGCCAGCAGCCGGGGTTTGAACACTGAAGCTTTCTTT.